These 25 T cell receptor beta chains came from one sample sequenced in a study of blood T cell repertoires in COVID-19. The repertoire was sequenced with immunoSEQ multiplex PCR; TCRdb's copy has only in-frame clones and lacks some. Here the sample spans some 110,000 clones, 71% being singletons. The material sequenced was peripheral blood. The receptors were sampled from a human donor with acute or convalescent COVID-19. The donor label of this sample is uncertain.

J is TRBJ2-1 and V is TRBV24-1, with D perhaps matching TRBD1 (6 bases). The V gene lost 3 bases and the J gene lost 0 bases, with 17 bases spanning the gap. Germline CDR1 is KGHDR and CDR2 is SFDVKD. The CDR3 totals 18 residues. The CDR3 DNA follows: TGTGCCACCAGTGATGAGGGACATTCGGCCACCTCCTACAATGAGCAGTTCTTC. Amino acid sequence: CATSDEGHSATSYNEQFF.

This clone was recorded a few times. This chain links TRBV7-2 with TRBJ2-5; the match to TRBD2 covers 11 bases. This CDR3 has 13 residues. V trimming: 6 bases; J trimming: 9 bases; junction bases outside the gene matches: 6. Germline V gene sequence: CDR1 SGHTA, CDR2 FQGNSA. The CDR3 sequence is CASSFSGGDAQYF. The CDR3 nucleotides are TGTGCCAGCAGTTTTAGCGGGGGGGACGCCCAGTACTTC.

This rearrangement joins TRBV28 to TRBJ1-6; D gene ambiguous. Germline V gene data show CDR1 as MDHEN and CDR2 as SYDVKM. V dropped 5 bases and J dropped 4 bases, with 12 bases sitting between them. The CDR3 is 15 amino acids. CDR3 DNA: TGTGCCAGCAGTCTCAGGTCGTGGTATAATTCACCCCTCCACTTT. Translating it yields CASSLRSWYNSPLHF.

The chain carries TRBV5-1 and TRBJ1-3; perhaps TRBD1 as D (5 bases). This CDR3 region has 16 residues. Germline lookup yields CDR1 SGHRS and CDR2 YFSETQ. V was clipped by 6 bases and J by 0 bases, with 16 bases between them. CDR3 bases: TGCGCCAGCACCCCCGACAGCTCTCTCTCTGGAAACACCATATATTTT. Translating it yields CASTPDSSLSGNTIYF. Together with reference TRBV5-1 and TRBJ1-3, the CDR3 gives the full variable domain: KAGVTQTPRYLIKTRGQQVTLSCSPISGHRSVSWYQQTPGQGLQFLFEYFSETQRNKGNFPGRFSGRQFSNSRSEMNVSTLELGDSALYLCASTPDSSLSGNTIYFGEGSWLTVV.

J is TRBJ1-5 and V is TRBV30, with D unresolved. The CDR3 totals 13 residues. Germline loops: CDR1 GTSNPN, CDR2 SVGIG (reference sequence). Between the trimmed V and J ends, which lost 0 bases and 3 bases, there was a span of 6 bases. The CDR3, as DNA: TGTGCCTGGAGTGTACGAGACAATCAGCCCCAGCATTTT. As protein: CAWSVRDNQPQHF.

V and J are TRBV6-2 or TRBV6-3 and TRBJ1-1; the match to TRBD1 covers 8 bases. CDR1 and CDR2 from the germline V gene are MNHEY and SVGEGT. This CDR3 has 16 amino acids. Losses at the gene ends were 2 bases for V and 1 base for J; bases not matched to a gene: 6. The CDR3 region has the DNA TGTGCCAGCAGTTACGCTGGACAGGGTTCGAACACTGAAGCTTTCTTT. It codes for CASSYAGQGSNTEAFF.

This clone appeared a single time. The J gene is TRBJ2-5, the V gene TRBV6-5; 9 nucleotides align to TRBD2. The germline V gene encodes CDR1 MNHEY and CDR2 SVGAGI. The trim removed 6 bases at V and 1 base at J, leaving 6 bases unmatched. The CDR3 runs 15 residues. The CDR3 loop reads CASRNGGGAQETQYF. The CDR3 coding sequence is TGTGCCAGCAGGAATGGCGGGGGGGCCCAAGAGACCCAGTACTTC.

The chain links TRBV30 to TRBJ2-3; 8 bases are a match to TRBD1. Germline-derived CDR1 and CDR2 are GTSNPN and SVGIG (reference sequence). CDR3 size: 15 residues. V lost 4 bases, J lost 3 bases, and 9 bases stayed unmatched. The CDR3 region is CAWKGQGAGTDTQYF. The CDR3 nucleotides are TGTGCCTGGAAGGGGCAGGGGGCAGGTACAGATACGCAGTATTTT.

V gene TRBV21-1 combines with J gene TRBJ2-3; the table's D gene call, TRBD2, was not cross checked with the DNA. TRBV21-1 corresponds to a pseudogene. CDR3 size: 20 residues. The CDR3 DNA reads TGTGCCAGCAGCTCAAGCACCCTAGCGGGGGCGCAGCGTATGGCAGATACGCAGTATTTT. Its translation: CASSSSTLAGAQRMADTQYF.

This clone has only a few counts. The rearrangement uses TRBV6-5 and TRBJ1-6; unclear D gene. CDR1 is MNHEY and CDR2 is SVGAGI in the germline V gene. CDR3 length: 14 amino acids. Deletions cut 6 bases from V and 0 bases from J, with 6 bases between. CDR3 region: CASSIYSYNSPLHF. The DNA for the CDR3 is TGTGCCAGCAGCATCTACTCCTATAATTCACCCCTCCACTTT.

This clone was recorded a few times. The chain carries TRBV5-6 and TRBJ1-2, with D perhaps matching TRBD1 (6 bases). Germline loops: CDR1 SGHDT, CDR2 YYEEEE. CDR3 length equals 14 residues. V was pared by 4 bases and J by 1 base, with 11 bases between. CDR3 nucleotide sequence: TGTGCCAGCAGCAGACCGGGACATAACTATGGCTACACCTTC. It specifies CASSRPGHNYGYTF.

Remarks on this clone: An end of the junction differs from the germline gene, which may be a read error. This sample also contains other DNA sequences that code for the same CDR3. This chain connects TRBV10-2 to TRBJ2-7; 7 nucleotides line up with TRBD1. The CDR3 contains 14 residues. CDR1 is WSHSY and CDR2 is SAAADI in the germline V gene. The CDR3 DNA sequence: TGTGCCAGCATAGGGGACAGTTGGACCTACGAGCAGTACTTC. Translation: CASIGDSWTYEQYF.

This clone showed up just a few times. The rearrangement joins TRBV5-1 to TRBJ1-1; D unresolved. Germline loops: CDR1 SGHRS, CDR2 YFSETQ. The length of the CDR3 is 17 residues. V lost 0 bases to trimming and J lost 6 bases, with 21 bases between them. The CDR3 loop reads CASSLESLGRYGAEAFF. CDR3 sequence (DNA): TGCGCCAGCAGCTTGGAGTCTTTGGGCCGATATGGCGCTGAAGCTTTCTTT.

V is TRBV5-1 and J is TRBJ2-1; D may be TRBD1 (5 bases). Trimming took off 0 bases at V and 3 bases at J, with 7 bases between the two ends. Germline CDR1 reads SGHRS; CDR2 reads YFSETQ. This CDR3 is 14 amino acids long. The CDR3 is CASSLEQVYNEQFF. CDR3 nucleotide sequence: TGCGCCAGCAGCTTGGAACAGGTCTACAATGAGCAGTTCTTC.

J is TRBJ2-7 and V is TRBV28; 7 positions match TRBD1. From germline, CDR1 is MDHEN and CDR2 SYDVKM. The V segment lost 7 bases and the J segment 4 bases; nucleotides outside the gene matches: 10. This CDR3 region has 14 residues. The CDR3 sequence: CASNGRGNVYEQYV. In DNA, the CDR3 is TGTGCCAGCAACGGCAGGGGGAACGTATACGAGCAGTACGTC.

The rearrangement joins TRBV7-2 to TRBJ2-1; maybe TRBD1 (5 bases). Per the germline V gene, CDR1 is SGHTA and CDR2 is FQGNSA. The CDR3 runs 15 residues. V was trimmed by 5 bases and J by 2 bases, leaving 13 bases between them. The CDR3 loop is CASSPRQLTYNEQFF. The CDR3 DNA reads as TGTGCCAGCAGCCCCAGACAGCTTACCTACAATGAGCAGTTCTTC.

The chain combines TRBV10-3 with TRBJ1-1; D may be TRBD1 (6 bases). V lost 3 bases to trimming and J lost 1 base, with 15 bases between them. CDR1 and CDR2 (germline): ENHRY, SYGVKD. There are 16 residues in the CDR3. Here the CDR3 DNA reads TGTGCCATCAGTGATCAGGGGAGGGGGGGGAACACTGAAGCTTTCTTT. Amino acids: CAISDQGRGGNTEAFF.

The genes are TRBV21-1 and TRBJ2-7; the D segment call TRBD2 is taken from the table without a DNA check. TRBV21-1 is shown as a pseudogene. This CDR3 has 11 amino acids. The CDR3 here is CASSPNYEQYV. CDR3 coding DNA: TGTGCCAGCAGCCCTAACTACGAGCAGTACGTC.

The chain has TRBV19 and TRBJ1-6; 7 bases align to TRBD1. Germline CDR1 and CDR2: LNHDA and SQIVND (reference sequence). This CDR3 has 15 amino acids. Trimming took 7 bases from V and 1 from J; bases not matched to a gene: 4. CDR3: CASKAGGSYNSPLHF. The CDR3 coding sequence is TGTGCCAGTAAAGCAGGGGGGTCCTATAATTCACCCCTCCACTTT.

This clone was seen more than once but under ten times. The rearrangement uses TRBV2 and TRBJ1-2, with D perhaps TRBD1 (6 bases). The germline gives CDR1 SNHLY, CDR2 FYNNEI. V lost 2 bases, J lost 8 bases, and 12 bases lay in between. The CDR3 spans 13 residues. CDR3 nucleotides: TGTGCCAGCAGTGAATGGACAGTACAGGGCTACACCTTC. Protein: CASSEWTVQGYTF.

The chain employs TRBV19 and TRBJ2-7; 7 bases line up with TRBD1. V shed 5 bases and J 4 bases; nucleotides not matched to a gene: 2. There are 12 residues in the CDR3. Germline CDR1 is LNHDA and CDR2 is SQIVND (reference sequence). CDR3 bases: TGTGCCAGTAGTGGGGGACAGTACGAGCAGTACGTC. Protein product: CASSGGQYEQYV.

The chain is built from TRBV18 and TRBJ1-4; D gene unclear. There are 13 residues in the CDR3. Germline V lookup: CDR1 KGHSH, CDR2 LQKENI. Trimming took off 1 base at V and 5 bases at J, with 5 bases between the two ends. Written as DNA, the CDR3 is TGTGCCAGCTCACCACAGAGAAATGAAAAACTGTTTTTT. Amino acid sequence: CASSPQRNEKLFF.

This clone was seen many times. J is TRBJ1-2 and V is TRBV30; 11 bases line up with TRBD1. J gave up 8 bases and V 5 bases, and 7 bases lay outside the gene matches. In germline, CDR1 is GTSNPN, CDR2 SVGIG (reference sequence). The CDR3 loop spans 13 amino acids. CDR3 amino acids: CAWGRDRGRGYTF. The CDR3, as DNA: TGTGCCTGGGGACGGGACAGGGGGAGAGGCTACACCTTC.

This clone was recorded a few times. The V gene is TRBV27, the J gene TRBJ1-1, with 10 bases fitting TRBD1. J gave up 5 bases and V 5 bases, and 2 bases lay outside the gene matches. Germline CDR1 and CDR2: MNHEY and SMNVEV (reference sequence). The CDR3 spans 13 residues. In DNA, the CDR3 is TGTGCCAGCAGTGGGACAGGGGAAACTGAAGCTTTCTTT. It yields the protein CASSGTGETEAFF.

The rearrangement joins TRBV5-1 to TRBJ1-6, with D possibly matching TRBD1 (6 bases). Germline CDR1 reads SGHRS; CDR2 reads YFSETQ. Trimming shortened V by 4 bases and J by 6 bases, and 11 bases separated the two germline ends. The CDR3 contains 14 residues. In DNA, the CDR3 is TGCGCCAGCAGCAGCCGACAGGTTAATTCACCCCTCCACTTT. Its translation is CASSSRQVNSPLHF.